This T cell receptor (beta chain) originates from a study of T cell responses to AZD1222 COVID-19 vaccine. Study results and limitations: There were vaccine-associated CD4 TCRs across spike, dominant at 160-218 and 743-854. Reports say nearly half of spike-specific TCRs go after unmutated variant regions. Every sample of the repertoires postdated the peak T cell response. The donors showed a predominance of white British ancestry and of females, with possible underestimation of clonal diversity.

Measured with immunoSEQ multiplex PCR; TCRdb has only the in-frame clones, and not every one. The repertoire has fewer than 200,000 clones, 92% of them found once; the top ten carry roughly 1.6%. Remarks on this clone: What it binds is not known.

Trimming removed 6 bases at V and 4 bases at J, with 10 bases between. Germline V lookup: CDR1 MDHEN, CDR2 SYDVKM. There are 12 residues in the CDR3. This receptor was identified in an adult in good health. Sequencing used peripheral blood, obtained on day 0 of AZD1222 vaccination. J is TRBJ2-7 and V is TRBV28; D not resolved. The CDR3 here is CASSTLRYEQYF. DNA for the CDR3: TGTGCCAGCAGCACACTAAGGTACGAGCAGTACTTC.